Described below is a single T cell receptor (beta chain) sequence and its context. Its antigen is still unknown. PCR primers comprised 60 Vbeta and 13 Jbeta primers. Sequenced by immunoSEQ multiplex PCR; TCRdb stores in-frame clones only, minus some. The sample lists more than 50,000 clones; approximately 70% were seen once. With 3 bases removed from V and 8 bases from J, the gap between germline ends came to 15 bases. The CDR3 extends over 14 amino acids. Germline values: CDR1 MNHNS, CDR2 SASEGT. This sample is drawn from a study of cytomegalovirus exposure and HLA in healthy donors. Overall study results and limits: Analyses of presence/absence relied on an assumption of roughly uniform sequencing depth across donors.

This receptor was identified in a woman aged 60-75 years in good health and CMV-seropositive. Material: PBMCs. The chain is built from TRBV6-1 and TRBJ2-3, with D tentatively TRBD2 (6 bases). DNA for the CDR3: TGTGCCAGCAGTGACCGGGGGACCCCCGGTACGCAGTATTTT. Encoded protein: CASSDRGTPGTQYF.